This TCR beta chain was recorded in a study of T cell responses to AZD1222 COVID-19 vaccine. V gave up 0 bases and J gave up 7 bases; unmatched junction bases: 3. Per the germline V gene, CDR1 is SGDLS and CDR2 is YYNGEE. The CDR3 spans 15 residues. This clone was seen just once. Its specificity is not known. Study outcomes and limitations: A reported finding is that nearly half of spike-specific TCRs target unmutated variant regions. Females outnumbered males among donors, who were mostly white British; clonal diversity was possibly underestimated. The span of vaccine-associated CD4 TCRs extended across spike, with dominance at 160-218 and 743-854.

The table came from immunoSEQ multiplex PCR; TCRdb's copy has only in-frame clones and leaves some out. The sample includes around 130,000 clones, roughly 84% of them seen just once. This chain links TRBV9 with TRBJ2-1; 11 bases line up with TRBD2. The starting material was peripheral blood, obtained on day 0 of AZD1222 vaccination. This clonotype originated in an adult in good health. This CDR3 reads CASSVGSSGRNEQFF. The DNA for the CDR3 is TGTGCCAGCAGCGTAGGGTCTAGCGGGAGGAATGAGCAGTTCTTC.